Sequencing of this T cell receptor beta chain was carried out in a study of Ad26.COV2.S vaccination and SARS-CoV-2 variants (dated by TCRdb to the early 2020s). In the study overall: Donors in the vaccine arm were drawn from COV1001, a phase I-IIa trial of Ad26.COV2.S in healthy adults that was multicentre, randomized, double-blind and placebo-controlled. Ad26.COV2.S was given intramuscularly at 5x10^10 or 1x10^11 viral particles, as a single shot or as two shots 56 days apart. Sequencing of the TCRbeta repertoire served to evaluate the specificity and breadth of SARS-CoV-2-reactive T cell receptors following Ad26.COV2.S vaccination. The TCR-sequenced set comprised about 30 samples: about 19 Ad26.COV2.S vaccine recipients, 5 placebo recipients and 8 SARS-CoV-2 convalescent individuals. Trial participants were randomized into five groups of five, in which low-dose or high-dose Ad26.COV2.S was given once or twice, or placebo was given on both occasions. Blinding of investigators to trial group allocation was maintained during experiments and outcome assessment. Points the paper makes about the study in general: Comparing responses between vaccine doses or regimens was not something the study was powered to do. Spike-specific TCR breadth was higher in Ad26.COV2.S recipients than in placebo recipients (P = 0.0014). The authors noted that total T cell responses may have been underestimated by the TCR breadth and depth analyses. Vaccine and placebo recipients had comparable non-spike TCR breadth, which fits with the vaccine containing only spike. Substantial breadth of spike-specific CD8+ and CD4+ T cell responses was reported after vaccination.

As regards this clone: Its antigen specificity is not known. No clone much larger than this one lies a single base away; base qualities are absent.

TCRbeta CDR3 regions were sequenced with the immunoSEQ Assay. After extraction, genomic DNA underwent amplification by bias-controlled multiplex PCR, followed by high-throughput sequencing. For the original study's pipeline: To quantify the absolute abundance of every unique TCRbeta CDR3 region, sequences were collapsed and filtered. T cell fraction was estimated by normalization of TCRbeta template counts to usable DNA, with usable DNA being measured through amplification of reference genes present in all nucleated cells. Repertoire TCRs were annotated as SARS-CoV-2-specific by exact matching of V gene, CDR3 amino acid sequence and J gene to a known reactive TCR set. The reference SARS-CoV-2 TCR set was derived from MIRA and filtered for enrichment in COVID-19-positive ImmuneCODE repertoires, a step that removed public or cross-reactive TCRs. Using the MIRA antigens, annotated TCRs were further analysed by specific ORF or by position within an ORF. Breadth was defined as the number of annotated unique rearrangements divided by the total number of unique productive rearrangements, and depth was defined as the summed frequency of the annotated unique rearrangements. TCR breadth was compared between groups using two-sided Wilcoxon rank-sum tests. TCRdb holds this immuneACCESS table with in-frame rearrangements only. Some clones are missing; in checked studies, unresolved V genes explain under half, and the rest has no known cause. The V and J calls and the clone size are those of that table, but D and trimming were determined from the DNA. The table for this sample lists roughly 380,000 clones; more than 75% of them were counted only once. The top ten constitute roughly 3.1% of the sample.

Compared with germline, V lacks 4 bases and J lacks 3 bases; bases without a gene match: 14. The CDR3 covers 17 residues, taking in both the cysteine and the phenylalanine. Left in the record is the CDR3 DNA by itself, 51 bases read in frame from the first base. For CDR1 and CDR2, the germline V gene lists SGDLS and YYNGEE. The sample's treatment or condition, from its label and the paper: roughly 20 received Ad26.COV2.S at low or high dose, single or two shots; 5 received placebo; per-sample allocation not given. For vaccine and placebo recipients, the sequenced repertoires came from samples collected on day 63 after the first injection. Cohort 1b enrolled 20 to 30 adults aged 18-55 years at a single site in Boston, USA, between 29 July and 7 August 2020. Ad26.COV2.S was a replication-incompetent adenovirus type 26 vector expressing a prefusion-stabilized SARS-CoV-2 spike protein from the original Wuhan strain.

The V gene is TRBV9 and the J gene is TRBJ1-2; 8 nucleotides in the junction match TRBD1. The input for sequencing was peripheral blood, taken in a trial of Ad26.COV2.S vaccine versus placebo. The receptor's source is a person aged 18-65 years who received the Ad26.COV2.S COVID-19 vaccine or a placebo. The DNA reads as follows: TGTGCCAGCAGCCCCGGGACAGGTCCTGTCGTGGACTATGGCTACACCTTC. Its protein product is CASSPGTGPVVDYGYTF.